Below, one T cell receptor beta chain is given with its context. Only a few counts were recorded for this clonotype. Its antigen target is currently unknown. Base quality data are lacking; no much larger clone is found one base away. The CDR3 sequence holds 14 residues, the cysteine and phenylalanine included. CDR3 DNA only is kept here, 42 bases in frame from base 1. Deletion took 5 bases off V and 9 bases off J, with a span of 17 bases between the germline ends. The germline V gene (reference sequence) yields SEHNR for CDR1 and FQNEAQ for CDR2. The instrument was an Illumina NovaSeq 6000. cDNA libraries for TCRalpha and TCRbeta were prepared by 5'RACE using constant-segment primers, with sample barcodes and unique molecular identifiers added. Trizol reagent was used to extract RNA from every sample. Amplification of the libraries took two PCR steps, and the second step added a second sample barcode plus Illumina TruSeq adapters. Sequencing of libraries was performed on an Illumina NovaSeq with 2 x 150 bp paired-end reads. The source study handled its data this way. With migec v1.2.7, reads were demultiplexed and then collapsed into UMI-guided consensus sequences. Using mixcr v2.1.11, the UMI consensuses were aligned to TRA and TRB V and J templates and assembled into clonotypes. A clonotype was counted as expanded or contracted only when both edgeR and NoisET called the clonotype significant, with the noise models trained on biological replicates. For edgeR calls, the thresholds were a false discovery rate-adjusted p below 0.01 and a log2 fold-change of 1. PCA with hierarchical clustering of max-normalized trajectories of the 1000 most abundant clonotypes was used as exploratory dynamics analysis. Separately sequenced CD4+ and CD8+ repertoires were used to assign a CD4 or CD8 phenotype to each responding clone. TCRdb reprocessing: public reads trimmed at Q25 with fastp, clones called with MiXCR, in-frame beta chains kept. CDR3 protein duplicates are merged, each entry listing the most common genes and DNA. The V and J calls shown here were made by TCRdb, not taken from the authors' results. This sample gives about 200,000 distinct CDR3 sequences in total; roughly 17% of them show up just once. The ten largest clones capture roughly 2.1% of the sample.

The data were obtained in a study of T-cell memory formation after mild COVID-19 (dated by TCRdb to about 2021). Turning to the overall study: Most TCR sequence clusters were specific to one of the two donors. T-cell clones expanding and contracting after mild COVID-19 in a couple of donors were tracked by longitudinal TCRalpha and TCRbeta repertoire sequencing. The cohort comprised two young, previously healthy adult volunteers, one female and one male.

Ficoll-Paque density gradient centrifugation was used to isolate PBMCs. Study-level results and caveats: SARS-CoV-2 specificity was not confirmed for the second-wave clones peaking on day 37. Some responding clones were detected in pre-infection memory, which suggested that pre-existing cross-reactive memory T cells had joined the SARS-CoV-2 response. Contracting CD4+ clones appeared mostly in the CM and EM memory subsets, whereas CD8+ clones were enriched in EMRA. Clones that contracted from day 15 to 85 showed balanced CD4/CD8 phenotypes, whereas a second wave of clones that expanded from day 15 to 37 leaned towards CD4+. Only two mild cases were covered in the study, and larger cohorts including severe cases with pre-infection samples were considered necessary.

The sequence derives from an adult woman who had mild COVID-19 (a few samples of this study predate the infection). The sample titles of this study are shuffled in the database, so cell type and time point are left out; the donor was told from shared clones. Sequenced input: PBMCs or a T cell subset sorted from them (not recorded which). The rearrangement combines TRBV7-9 with TRBJ2-1; the D segment cannot be called with confidence. In nucleotide form, the sequence is TGTGCCAGCAGCCCCCCGGCGGATGTTAGTGAGCAGTTCTTC. Translated, it reads CASSPPADVSEQFF.